The entry below gives a single T cell receptor (beta chain) sequence along with its context. Antigen specificity is unknown. Produced via immunoSEQ multiplex PCR; TCRdb's table is partial and in-frame only. Here the sample spans 150,000 to 250,000 clones, around 83% being singletons. Germline values: CDR1 SGHDT, CDR2 YYEEEE. The V end lost 7 bases, the J end lost 2 bases, and 16 bases lay between the germline ends. CDR3 length: 15 residues. The data were taken from a study of cytomegalovirus exposure and HLA in healthy donors. Study-wide results and caveats: TCR sequences were mostly rare, though some public TCRs occurred in many donors. Cytomegalovirus status, reportedly, was diagnosed with high specificity and sensitivity by the classifier.

The V gene is TRBV5-6, the J gene TRBJ1-3; TRBD1 is a possible D gene (5 bases). The TCR originated in a woman aged 25 to 45 in good health and CMV-seropositive. Input material: PBMCs. The CDR3 protein is CASRGEGSPGNTIYF. The DNA of the CDR3 is TGTGCCAGCCGGGGGGAGGGATCACCTGGAAACACCATATATTTT.